One T cell receptor (beta chain) is described in this entry. Profiling relied on immunoSEQ multiplex PCR, and the TCRdb table lists in-frame clones only, not all of them. Of 120,000 to 150,000 clones listed, just over 90% are singletons. The sample belongs to a study of T cell responses to AZD1222 COVID-19 vaccine. The CDR3 spans 13 residues. V was shortened by 3 bases and J by 9 bases, with 12 bases between the two germline ends. Germline CDR1 is MNHNS and CDR2 is SASEGT. Sequencing was performed on peripheral blood, taken on day 0 of AZD1222 vaccination. This receptor was identified in an adult in good health. This chain uses TRBV6-1 with TRBJ2-1; tentative D call: TRBD2 (5 bases). CDR3 loop: CASSELLSGEQFF. In nucleotides, the CDR3 is TGTGCCAGCAGTGAGCTACTAAGCGGTGAGCAGTTCTTC.